The rows below give T cell receptor beta chains drawn from one sample of a study of blood T cell repertoires in COVID-19. Assay: immunoSEQ multiplex PCR; the TCRdb copy retains only in-frame clones and omits some. In the table there are roughly 290,000 clones, roughly 84% of which are singletons. The sequenced material came from peripheral blood. Receptors were obtained from a human donor with COVID-19, enrolled during active disease. The donor label of this sample is uncertain. Both conserved end residues are trimmed from each CDR3. The order of the fields is V gene, CDR3 protein.

v_gene: TRBV5-4
CDR3aa: ASSLGTGGGTEAF

v_gene: TRBV27
CDR3aa: ASSFGTSGRALDTQY

v_gene: TRBV18
CDR3aa: ASSPMDRGSPFYGYT

v_gene: TRBV9
CDR3aa: ASSTGGEGNSPLH

v_gene: TRBV2
CDR3aa: ASSGVQVTGELF

v_gene: TRBV30
CDR3aa: AWTTRERENIQY

v_gene: TRBV30
CDR3aa: AWASAGDYEQY

v_gene: TRBV9
CDR3aa: ASSGSGTSTDTQY

v_gene: TRBV27
CDR3aa: ASRLTPGTSGIYEQY

v_gene: TRBV4-1
CDR3aa: ASSQDRGNYGYT

v_gene: TRBV5-1
CDR3aa: ASREGQVNTEAF

v_gene: TRBV30
CDR3aa: AWSEAWIEQF

v_gene: TRBV6-6
CDR3aa: ASSYPSGLAGVEQY

v_gene: TRBV7-2
CDR3aa: ASSLVQGGGTEAF

v_gene: TRBV5-4
CDR3aa: ASSPWGGRFYEQY